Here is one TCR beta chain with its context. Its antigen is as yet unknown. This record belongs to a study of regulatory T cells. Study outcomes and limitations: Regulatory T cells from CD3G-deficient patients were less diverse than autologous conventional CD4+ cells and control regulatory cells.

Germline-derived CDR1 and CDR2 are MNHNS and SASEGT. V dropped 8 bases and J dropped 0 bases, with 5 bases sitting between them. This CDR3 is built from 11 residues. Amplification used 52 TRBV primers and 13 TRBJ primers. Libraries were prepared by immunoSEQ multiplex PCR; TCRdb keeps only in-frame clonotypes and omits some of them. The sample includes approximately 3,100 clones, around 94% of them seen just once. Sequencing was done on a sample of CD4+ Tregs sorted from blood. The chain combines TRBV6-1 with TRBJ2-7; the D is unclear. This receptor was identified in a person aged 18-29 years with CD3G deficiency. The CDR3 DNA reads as TGTGCCAGCTACAGCTCCTACGAGCAGTACTTC. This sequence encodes CASYSSYEQYF.